These 3 T cell receptor beta chains were sequenced from one sample in a study of T cells in Graves' hyperthyroidism and ophthalmopathy. The source material, RNA transcripts, was used to amplify TCR beta CDR3 regions. Carried out on the TCR CDR3, a first-round RT-PCR used the HTBI primer set. From the multiplex PCR reads, TCRdb called clonotypes with MiXCR, one entry per CDR3 protein. The sample has about 400,000 distinct CDR3 sequences, approximately 15% seen once; the top ten hold roughly 26%. The sequencing input was blood. The receptors come from a woman younger than 30 with Graves' hyperthyroidism that later progressed to Graves' ophthalmopathy.

The chain joins TRBV27 to TRBJ2-1; 10 bases agree with TRBD2. V lost 6 bases, J lost 7 bases, and 6 bases stayed unmatched. CDR3 length: 14 amino acids. CDR1 is MNHEY, CDR2 SMNVEV, per germline (reference sequence). In DNA, the CDR3 is TGTGCCAGCAGAAATCTAGCGGGAGTTAATGAGCAGTTCTTC. This sequence encodes CASRNLAGVNEQFF.

Only a few counts were recorded for this clonotype. A much larger clonotype is one base distant, so this may be a read error. This rearrangement joins TRBV27 to TRBJ1-6; a possible D gene is TRBD1 (6 bases). The CDR3 runs to 16 residues. Germline V gene lookup returns CDR1 MNHEY and CDR2 SMNVEV (reference sequence). CDR3 loop: CANSISKGGAKSPLHF. The CDR3 nucleotides are TGTGCCAACAGTATCTCCAAAGGGGGAGCCAAATCACCCCTCCACTTT.

There are many counts of this clonotype. The chain employs TRBV27 and TRBJ2-7; 7 positions agree with TRBD1. J gave up 4 bases and V 5 bases, and 17 bases lay outside the gene matches. Germline-derived CDR1 and CDR2 are MNHEY and SMNVEV (reference sequence). The CDR3 is 17 amino acids. The CDR3 protein is CASSILQGPETIYEQYF. CDR3 in DNA: TGTGCCAGCAGTATACTACAGGGGCCCGAAACCATATACGAGCAGTACTTC.